This TCR beta chain was sequenced for a study of cytomegalovirus exposure and HLA in healthy donors. The primer mix had 60 Vbeta and 13 Jbeta primers. Sequencing was performed with immunoSEQ multiplex PCR; in TCRdb, only in-frame clones are kept and a portion is missing. The table shows over 150,000 clones, with approximately 73% occurring only once. These donors, healthy bone marrow donors, were studied. V was clipped by 5 bases and J by 7 bases, with 12 bases between them. CDR3 length: 14 amino acids. Germline V lookup: CDR1 LNHNV, CDR2 YYDKDF (reference sequence). V gene TRBV15 combines with J gene TRBJ1-6; weak D call: TRBD1 (5 bases). The TCR sequence derives from a man between 45 and 60 years old in good health and CMV-seronegative. Material for sequencing was PBMCs. The CDR3 spells CATSPSSGNSPLHF. The CDR3 nucleotides read TGTGCCACCAGCCCCTCCTCAGGGAATTCACCCCTCCACTTT.